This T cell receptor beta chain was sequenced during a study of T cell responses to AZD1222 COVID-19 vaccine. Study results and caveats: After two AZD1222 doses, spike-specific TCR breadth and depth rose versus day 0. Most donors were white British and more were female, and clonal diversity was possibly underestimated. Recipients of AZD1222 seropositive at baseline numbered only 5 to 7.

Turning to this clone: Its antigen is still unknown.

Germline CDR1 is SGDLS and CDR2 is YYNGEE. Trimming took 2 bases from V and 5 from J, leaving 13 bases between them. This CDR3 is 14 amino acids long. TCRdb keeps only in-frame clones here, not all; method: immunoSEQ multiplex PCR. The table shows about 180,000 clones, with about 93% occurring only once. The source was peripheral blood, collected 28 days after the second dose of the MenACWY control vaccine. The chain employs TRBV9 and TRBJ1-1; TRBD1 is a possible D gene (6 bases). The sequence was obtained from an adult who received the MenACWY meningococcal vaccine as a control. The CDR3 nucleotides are TGTGCCAGCAGCGTTCAACAGGGTCCAACTGAAGCTTTCTTT. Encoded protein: CASSVQQGPTEAFF.